This is a list of T cell receptor beta chains from one sample in a study of blood T cell repertoires in COVID-19. TCRdb keeps only in-frame clones here, not all; method: immunoSEQ multiplex PCR. The table lists roughly 120,000 clones, 75% to 90% of them singletons. Sequenced: peripheral blood. The receptors come from a woman in her sixties or seventies with acute or convalescent COVID-19. Each CDR3 is given with its conserved first and last residue. The D gene is left open where the match is weak. Not every row has a clone size; where given, it reads once, few, many or a size class.

J gene | V gene | clone size | D gene | CDR3 DNA | CDR3 protein
TRBJ1-6 | TRBV4-1 | NA | TRBD1 | TGCGCCAGCAGCCAATTCCTGGACAGGGAAGGATCACCCCTCCACTTT | CASSQFLDREGSPLHF
TRBJ2-3 | TRBV20-1 | NA | TRBD2 | TGCAGTGCTAGTCCTGGACTAGCGGGGGGGCTGACAGATACGCAGTATTTT | CSASPGLAGGLTDTQYF
TRBJ2-7 | TRBV6-5 | NA | TRBD1 | TGTGCCAGCAGACGTGGGACAGGGACGGGCTACGAGCAGTACTTC | CASRRGTGTGYEQYF
TRBJ2-5 | TRBV4-2 | NA | TRBD2 | TGTGCCAGCAGCGAGCAGCGGGGGGCGGAGACCCAGTACTTC | CASSEQRGAETQYF
TRBJ2-7 | TRBV4-2 | few | NA | TGTGCCAGCAGCCAAACCCTTCCTAGGGGTGGGCCCTACGAGCAGTACTTC | CASSQTLPRGGPYEQYF
TRBJ1-1 | TRBV11-1 | NA | NA | TGTGCCAGCAGCTTAGCGAGCACGACTGAAGCTTTCTTT | CASSLASTTEAFF
TRBJ1-5 | TRBV2 | NA | NA | TGTGCCAGCAGCTCAGACTGGAATCAGCCCCAGCATTTT | CASSSDWNQPQHF
TRBJ1-2 | TRBV9 | once | TRBD1 | TGTGCCAGCAGCGAGGGACAGGGGGCCTATGGCTACACCTTC | CASSEGQGAYGYTF
TRBJ1-1 | TRBV7-2 | NA | NA | TGTGCCAGCATCAACGGCCGGCAGGAAGTCTTAAACACTGAAGCTTTCTTT | CASINGRQEVLNTEAFF
TRBJ2-3 | TRBV6-6 | NA | TRBD1 | TGTGCCAGCAGTTACTCTACAGGGGGGTTTCGGAATTTT | CASSYSTGGFRNF
TRBJ2-1 | TRBV6-5 | NA | TRBD2 | TGTGCCAGCAGTTCTCCGGGACAGAAGGCGGGAGGGCCCTTCTTC | CASSSPGQKAGGPFF
TRBJ1-6 | TRBV7-9 | NA | NA | TGTGCCAGCAGCTTACAGGGTTTGGGGAATTCACCCCTCCACTTT | CASSLQGLGNSPLHF
TRBJ2-5 | TRBV5-1 | few | NA | TGCGCCAGCAGCTTGGGACAGGTAGAGACCCAGTACTTC | CASSLGQVETQYF
TRBJ2-4 | TRBV19 | NA | TRBD2 | TGTGCCAGTACTGAGGCCGGGGGGAACATTCAGTACTTC | CASTEAGGNIQYF
TRBJ2-1 | TRBV11-1 | once | TRBD2 | TGTGCCAGCAGCCTAGCGGGAGGGCCATATGAGCAGTTCTTC | CASSLAGGPYEQFF
TRBJ2-7 | TRBV9 | NA | TRBD1 | TGTGCCAGCAGCGTAGCTTGGGACAGTTTCTACGAGCAGTACTTC | CASSVAWDSFYEQYF
TRBJ1-4 | TRBV25-1 | NA | TRBD1 | TGTGCCAGCAGCCGGGGTGGACAGGGAGTTGGAGAAAAACTGTTTTTT | CASSRGGQGVGEKLFF
TRBJ2-1 | TRBV11-2 | NA | NA | TGTGCCAGCAGCTACCTAACTCGGAGGGCGGGGAATGAGCAGTTCTTC | CASSYLTRRAGNEQFF
TRBJ1-4 | TRBV19 | NA | NA | TGTGCCAGTAGTACTCGGGGACACCGCCTAGCAACTAATGAAAAACTGTTTTTT | CASSTRGHRLATNEKLFF
TRBJ2-7 | TRBV3-1/TRBV3-2 | NA | TRBD1 | TGTGCCAGCACCTCCGGGACAGGGACCTACGAGCAGTACTTC | CASTSGTGTYEQYF
TRBJ2-2 | TRBV7-3 | NA | NA | TGTGCCAGCAGCTTAGGTGGGGCAGACACCGGGGAGCTGTTTTTT | CASSLGGADTGELFF
TRBJ1-5 | TRBV19 | NA | TRBD1 | TGTGCCAGTAGTAAGGGGGCACAGCCCCAGCATTTT | CASSKGAQPQHF
TRBJ2-3 | TRBV10-3 | NA | TRBD1 | TGTGCCTCCTCGAAGGACAGGGGCACAGATACGCAGTATTTT | CASSKDRGTDTQYF
TRBJ2-2 | TRBV5-1 | NA | TRBD2 | TGCGCCAGCAGCTTGGAAGGACTAGCGCCCACCGGGGAGCTGTTTTTT | CASSLEGLAPTGELFF
TRBJ1-5 | TRBV10-3 | NA | NA | TGTGCCATCAGAGACGGAGGGGATCAGCCCCAGCATTTT | CAIRDGGDQPQHF
TRBJ1-6 | TRBV21-1 | NA | NA | TGTGCCAGCAGGGGACAGGGGGTCAAAGGCAGGGGCCGGTATAATTCACCCCTCCACTTT | CASRGQGVKGRGRYNSPLHF
TRBJ1-3 | TRBV5-1 | NA | TRBD1 | TGCGCCAGCAGCTCCGGACAGGGGGACAGAGGGCTAAAGAGAAACACCATATATTTT | CASSSGQGDRGLKRNTIYF
TRBJ2-5 | TRBV6-5 | NA | NA | TGTGCCAGCAGAGGTCTGGAGATCCGGGAGACCCAGTACTTC | CASRGLEIRETQYF